The rows below give T cell receptor beta chains drawn from one sample of a study of cytomegalovirus exposure and HLA in healthy donors. Data came from immunoSEQ multiplex PCR; TCRdb stores just in-frame clones and leaves some out. The sample holds tens of thousands of clones, roughly 69% seen once. The specimen sequenced was PBMCs. The receptors were sampled from a woman aged 25 to 39 in good health and CMV-seronegative. The CDR3 runs from the conserved cysteine through the conserved F or W. D genes are given only for firm matches. Rows give clone size only sometimes, using once, few, many, or a class for an expanded clone.

d_call	v_call	j_call	clone_size	cdr3_aa	cdr3_nt
-	TRBV7-9	TRBJ1-1	-	CASSSGLTEAFF	TGTGCCAGCAGCTCCGGTCTCACTGAAGCTTTCTTT
TRBD2	TRBV5-1	TRBJ2-1	-	CASSGLAGVNEQFF	TGCGCCAGCAGCGGACTAGCGGGAGTGAATGAGCAGTTCTTC
-	TRBV9	TRBJ2-5	-	CASSVPGGQETQYF	TGTGCCAGCAGCGTACCTGGAGGACAGGAGACCCAGTACTTC
-	TRBV6-1	TRBJ1-2	-	CASSPLGGNYGYTF	TGTGCCAGCAGCCCTCTTGGAGGGAACTATGGCTACACCTTC
TRBD2	TRBV6-4	TRBJ2-3	medium-sized	CASSDSGGSGTDTQYF	TGTGCCAGCAGTGACTCTGGCGGGAGTGGCACAGATACGCAGTATTTT
TRBD1	TRBV19	TRBJ1-1	-	CASNPQGRTEAFF	TGTGCCAGTAACCCACAGGGGCGGACTGAAGCTTTCTTT
-	TRBV15	TRBJ2-5	once	CATSSITGAETQYF	TGTGCCACCAGCAGTATCACTGGGGCAGAGACCCAGTACTTC
-	TRBV6-1	TRBJ1-4	-	CASSRQIATNEKLFF	TGTGCCAGCAGCCGACAGATTGCAACTAATGAAAAACTGTTTTTT
-	TRBV20-1	TRBJ2-1	-	CSARTSGEGFF	TGCAGTGCTAGAACCTCGGGAGAAGGGTTCTTC
-	TRBV5-1	TRBJ1-4	once	CASSATGTTNEKLFF	TGCGCCAGCAGCGCGACAGGCACAACTAATGAAAAACTGTTTTTT
-	TRBV28	TRBJ2-2	few	CASSSPLGNTGELFF	TGTGCCAGCAGTTCCCCCCTAGGGAACACCGGGGAGCTGTTTTTT
TRBD1	TRBV30	TRBJ1-5	-	CAWSGDRGRQPQHF	TGTGCCTGGAGCGGCGACAGGGGACGTCAGCCCCAGCATTTT
-	TRBV28	TRBJ1-1	-	CASTGYTEAFF	TGTGCCAGCACCGGGTACACTGAAGCTTTCTTT
-	TRBV27	TRBJ2-7	-	CASSSGQFSSYEQYF	TGTGCCAGCAGTTCCGGACAGTTTAGCTCCTACGAGCAGTACTTC
-	TRBV9	TRBJ1-2	-	CASSVGQTDYGYTF	TGTGCCAGCAGCGTAGGACAGACTGACTATGGCTACACCTTC
TRBD1	TRBV27	TRBJ1-1	-	CASRGQGVVTEAFF	TGTGCCAGCAGGGGACAGGGGGTGGTCACTGAAGCTTTCTTT
-	TRBV19	TRBJ1-5	-	CASSIRGGQPQHF	TGTGCCAGTAGTATTCGTGGAGGTCAGCCCCAGCATTTT
TRBD1	TRBV7-8	TRBJ1-1	-	CASSLSGTGFSGTEAFF	TGTGCCAGCAGCTTATCCGGGACAGGGTTTAGTGGCACTGAAGCTTTCTTT
TRBD2	TRBV18	TRBJ2-1	few	CASSGTSVSEQFF	TGTGCCAGCTCGGGGACTAGCGTCAGTGAGCAGTTCTTC
-	TRBV5-6	TRBJ1-6	-	CASSLELGNSPLHF	TGTGCCAGCAGCTTGGAGCTCGGGAACTCACCCCTCCACTTT
-	TRBV11-1	TRBJ2-7	-	CASSFGRDIYEQYF	TGTGCCAGCAGCTTTGGTCGGGATATCTACGAGCAGTACTTC
-	TRBV7-3	TRBJ2-5	-	CASSLTFQETQYF	TGTGCCAGCAGCTTAACCTTCCAAGAGACCCAGTACTTC
-	TRBV9	TRBJ2-1	-	CASSVSGISNEQFF	TGTGCCAGCAGCGTATCCGGGATAAGCAATGAGCAGTTCTTC
TRBD2	TRBV9	TRBJ2-5	-	CASSVTSGVPQETQYF	TGTGCCAGCAGCGTGACTAGCGGGGTCCCCCAAGAGACCCAGTACTTC
-	TRBV6-5	TRBJ2-1	-	CASSSPGVHEQFF	TGTGCCAGCAGTTCGCCAGGGGTACATGAGCAGTTCTTC
-	TRBV12-5	TRBJ1-1	-	CASGNTALNTEAFF	TGTGCTAGTGGTAACACAGCATTGAACACTGAAGCTTTCTTT
-	TRBV7-9	TRBJ1-5	-	CASSLVGQRDQPQHF	TGTGCCAGCAGCTTAGTTGGACAGAGAGATCAGCCCCAGCATTTT
-	TRBV7-6	TRBJ2-1	-	CASSFLGGSSYNEQFF	TGTGCCAGCAGCTTCCTCGGAGGGAGCTCCTACAATGAGCAGTTCTTC
TRBD2	TRBV4-1	TRBJ2-5	-	CASSQERSGGLLETQYF	TGCGCCAGCAGCCAAGAAAGGTCGGGAGGGCTCTTGGAGACCCAGTACTTC
TRBD1	TRBV9	TRBJ1-5	-	CASGRRQGIQPQHF	TGTGCCAGCGGCCGGAGACAGGGGATTCAGCCCCAGCATTTT
TRBD1	TRBV30	TRBJ1-4	-	CAYTRGPGEKLFF	TGTGCCTACACCAGGGGGCCAGGTGAAAAACTGTTTTTT
-	TRBV18	TRBJ1-1	-	CASSPREDTEAFF	TGTGCCAGCTCACCACGGGAGGACACTGAAGCTTTCTTT
-	TRBV9	TRBJ2-6	-	CASIKVPMTPTSGANVLTF	TGTGCCAGCATCAAGGTCCCGATGACACCTACCTCTGGGGCCAACGTCCTGACTTTC
-	TRBV2	TRBJ1-1	-	CASMGGLTEAFF	TGTGCCAGCATGGGGGGGCTTACTGAAGCTTTCTTT
-	TRBV30	TRBJ1-2	-	CAWSVRGGDGYTF	TGTGCCTGGAGTGTACGGGGAGGCGATGGCTACACCTTC
-	TRBV6-1	TRBJ1-2	-	CASRETGGYGYTF	TGTGCCAGCAGAGAGACAGGAGGTTATGGCTACACCTTC
TRBD2	TRBV6-6	TRBJ2-1	-	CATDGTSGDNEQFF	TGTGCCACCGACGGGACTAGCGGTGACAATGAGCAGTTCTTC
-	TRBV6-5	TRBJ1-2	-	CASTGGLGGYGYTF	TGTGCCAGCACCGGGGGGTTAGGGGGCTATGGCTACACCTTC
-	TRBV1	TRBJ2-7	-	CTSSPASGRYEQYF	TGCACCAGCAGCCCAGCTAGCGGAAGATACGAGCAGTACTTC
TRBD1	TRBV28	TRBJ2-7	-	CASSRGQGVWGEQYF	TGTGCCAGCAGCCGCGGACAGGGGGTTTGGGGGGAGCAGTACTTC
-	TRBV25-1	TRBJ2-7	-	CASSDWAESSYEQYF	TGTGCCAGCAGTGATTGGGCAGAGAGCTCCTACGAGCAGTACTTC
TRBD1	TRBV29-1	TRBJ1-5	-	CSVRQGYSQPQHF	TGCAGCGTCCGACAGGGGTACAGTCAGCCCCAGCATTTT
-	TRBV15	TRBJ2-2	-	CATSSRGNTGELFF	TGTGCCACCAGCAGCCGCGGAAACACCGGGGAGCTGTTTTTT
TRBD1	TRBV30	TRBJ1-1	-	CAWSLDRGEVFF	TGTGCCTGGAGTCTCGACAGGGGGGAAGTTTTCTTT
-	TRBV6-5	TRBJ2-7	once	CASSYSRQNEQYF	TGTGCCAGCAGTTACTCGAGACAAAACGAGCAGTACTTC
TRBD1	TRBV28	TRBJ1-2	-	CASLRGDSYGYTF	TGTGCCAGTCTAAGGGGGGACAGCTATGGCTACACCTTC
TRBD1	TRBV28	TRBJ1-5	few	CASSRGFHQPQHF	TGTGCCAGCAGCAGGGGGTTTCATCAGCCCCAGCATTTT
-	TRBV18	TRBJ2-7	-	CASSPQRTELYEQYF	TGTGCCAGCTCACCACAGCGGACAGAACTCTACGAGCAGTACTTC
-	TRBV27	TRBJ1-2	-	CASRTGPSGYTF	TGTGCCAGCAGAACAGGCCCCTCCGGCTACACCTTC
-	TRBV27	TRBJ2-3	-	CASSFSGHGSAQYF	TGTGCCAGCAGTTTCTCGGGACACGGTTCGGCGCAGTATTTT
-	TRBV30	TRBJ1-2	-	CAWSVLLISGGTQVGYGYTF	TGTGCCTGGAGTGTACTGCTTATATCCGGCGGCACCCAAGTTGGCTATGGCTACACCTTC
TRBD2	TRBV5-1	TRBJ2-7	-	CASSLAWREPDEQYF	TGCGCCAGCAGCTTGGCCTGGCGGGAGCCCGACGAGCAGTACTTC
-	TRBV15	TRBJ1-5	-	CATSSPGQGIPYSNQPQHF	TGTGCCACCAGCAGCCCCGGGCAGGGTATACCGTATAGCAATCAGCCCCAGCATTTT
-	TRBV4-1	TRBJ2-7	few	CASSQVVGEEQYF	TGCGCCAGCAGCCAAGTGGTAGGGGAAGAGCAGTACTTC
TRBD1	TRBV19	TRBJ1-1	-	CASSTRDRNTEAFF	TGTGCCAGTAGTACTCGGGACAGGAACACTGAAGCTTTCTTT
-	TRBV7-8	TRBJ1-1	once	CASSPRRGTEAFF	TGTGCCAGCAGTCCGCGCAGGGGCACTGAAGCTTTCTTT
TRBD1	TRBV25-1	TRBJ2-5	-	CASSDPGQSETQYF	TGTGCCAGCAGTGATCCGGGACAGAGTGAGACCCAGTACTTC
TRBD1	TRBV7-8	TRBJ2-1	-	CASSARTPGTGSNEQFF	TGTGCCAGCAGCGCCCGTACCCCCGGGACAGGGTCCAATGAGCAGTTCTTC
-	TRBV15	TRBJ2-5	-	CATSTLGGQETQYF	TGTGCCACCAGCACCCTAGGGGGCCAAGAGACCCAGTACTTC